This T cell receptor beta chain emerged from a study of shared clonotypes between healthy human individuals (TCRdb year 2020). Study-wide context: The cohort comprised a couple of women and a few men aged 18 to 49 years. Blood TCR repertoires of about 5 healthy adults were deeply sequenced to estimate repertoire size and the extent of clonotype sharing between individuals. For each donor, CD4 naive and CD4 memory were each given three plates, CD8 naive was given two plates, and CD8 memory was given one plate. Libraries were prepared and TCR repertoires were sequenced by different laboratories using diverse techniques, in order to increase sequencing depth and limit assay-specific biases. Each donor's leukapheresis produced roughly between about 0.85 and 10 billion PBMCs.

Trimming takes 5 bases from V and 2 bases from J, and the germline ends sit 5 bases apart. The CDR3 runs 12 amino acids, cysteine and phenylalanine included. Solely the CDR3 DNA is kept, with 36 bases framed from the first base. The germline V gene gives CDR1 as SGHVS and CDR2 as FNYEAQ. Overall study results and their limits: Clonotypes shared by all four sorted-subset donors showed higher generation probabilities than non-shared clonotypes. Only blood was sampled, and tissue TCR repertoires likely differ from those in blood. Estimated clonotype richness was generally larger for naive than for memory subsets. Pairwise subsampling led to the expectation that sequencing depth would affect the degree of clonotype sharing among donors. Across a handful of donors, roughly 5.1% of naive CD4, around 3.5% of naive CD8, 2% to 2.5% of memory CD4, and under 0.45% of memory CD8 clonotypes were shared. Because the study included only a small number of donors, the genetic and exposure-history diversity represented was limited. Even with the large sequencing depth, rarefaction of the sorted-subset datasets indicated that sequencing was incomplete.

Notes on this clone: Its antigen is still unknown. Base qualities were left out, and no much larger clone turns up one base away.

The donors were healthy, HIV-negative adults who had no recently reported acute infections or vaccinations. Only Caucasian adults living in Nashville, Tennessee, USA were represented among the donors. CD4+ T cells were enriched by magnetic negative selection, after which naive cells were positively selected on CD45RA and the negative fraction was taken as the memory subset. After blood collection by leukapheresis, PBMCs were isolated using Ficoll-Histopaque density gradient centrifugation and then cryopreserved in the vapor phase of liquid nitrogen. Analytical flow cytometry was used to check the purity and quantity of each magnetically sorted T cell population. Each sorted fraction had its genomic DNA isolated and then quantified by UV absorbance on a Nanodrop 2000c. Using the deep immunoSEQ assay, multiplex PCR amplified TCR CDR3 regions from genomic DNA. For each cell subset, the extracted genomic DNA was distributed evenly across all wells of several immunoSEQ 96-well plates, and each plate served as one replicate. Each replicate PCR for sorted subsets received around 0.2 ug genomic DNA, equal to 28,000 or so T cell genomes. The purified libraries were quantified using a Qubit 3.0 fluorometer, sized with a Bioanalyzer 2100, and then quantified again using the KAPA Library Quantification kit. A separate single-read 150-cycle Illumina NextSeq 550 flow cell was used to sequence each immunoSEQ 96-well plate. In the source study's methods: Because the immunoSEQ output included only junctional sequences and no quality scores, the filtering could not be the same as the filtering used for full-length reads. Sequences were annotated with PyIR, a Python wrapper for IgBLAST v1.9, and V/J genes and CDR3 were assigned using IMGT germline references. Reads were filtered out if the reads had weak V/J assignments (E-value above 1e-6), no CDR3, stop codons, out-of-frame junctions, or ambiguous translated residues. A V3J clonotype was defined by an identical inferred V gene, J gene, and CDR3 amino acid sequence. To compute the percentage overlap between repertoires, the number of shared unique clonotypes was divided by the size of the smaller repertoire. RTK rarefaction, the Chao1 estimator, and Recon v2.1 estimates of unobserved clonotypes were used to assess repertoire richness. Generation probabilities for all TCRbeta clonotypes obtained by the gDNA method from several donors were computed using OLGA. TCRdb obtained this table from immuneACCESS and retained in-frame rearrangements with V and J assigned. These tables miss some clones; where compared with another copy, unresolved V genes account for less than half of the shortfall, and the remainder is unexplained. For V, J and clone size, that table is used; D and trimming come from the DNA. This sample holds around 2.5 million clones; roughly 93% were observed only once. The ten largest clones take up about 0.38% of the sample.

The TCR was taken from a young man in good health. Some clones in this sample may be carry-over from other donors' samples. The chain employs TRBV7-6 and TRBJ2-3; the D gene cannot be resolved reliably. The sequenced sample was naive CD4+ T cells from PBMCs. The cell subset or site tag for this specimen amounts to: CD45RA+ positively selected. The CDR3 region: CASSPHTDTQYF. Read as DNA, the sequence is TGTGCCAGCAGCCCGCACACAGATACGCAGTATTTT.